The 24 T cell receptor beta chains below were found in one sample sequenced in a study of blood T cell repertoires in COVID-19 (dated by TCRdb to 2020 to 2022). Receptors were amplified or captured by the immunoSEQ multiplex PCR assay. Here the immuneACCESS table is served through TCRdb, limited to in-frame sequences with V and J called. Missing clones are a known gap in these copies; in checked studies unresolved V genes cover under half, and the rest lacks a known reason. The sample table holds 84,000 or so clones, of which 85% to 95% were seen once. About 6.3% of the sample goes to the ten largest clones. Sequencing was performed on peripheral blood. The receptor source for this set is a woman aged 55-69 years with active COVID-19.

The chain joins TRBV7-9 to TRBJ1-1; the D gene is possibly TRBD1 (5 bases). Per the germline V gene, CDR1 is SEHNR and CDR2 is FQNEAQ (reference sequence). This CDR3 comprises 14 residues. V shed 3 bases and J shed 3 bases, with 11 bases lying between them. The CDR3 loop reads CASSFLQGYTEAFF. The CDR3, as DNA: TGTGCCAGCAGCTTTCTCCAGGGTTACACTGAAGCTTTCTTT.

The rearrangement joins TRBV11-2 to TRBJ2-2; tentatively, D is TRBD2 (6 bases). Germline loops: CDR1 SGHAT, CDR2 FQNNGV. The CDR3 contains 17 residues. V gave up 1 base and J gave up 3 bases, with 15 bases separating them. CDR3 residues: CASSLVGGRRDTGELFF. The CDR3 DNA is TGTGCCAGCAGCTTAGTGGGTGGGAGGCGTGACACCGGGGAGCTGTTTTTT.

V usage is TRBV12-3 or TRBV12-4 and J usage is TRBJ2-1; 8 bases are a match to TRBD1. There are 12 residues in the CDR3. V was clipped by 5 bases and J by 8 bases; unmatched bases: 2. The CDR3 DNA reads TGTGCCAGCAGTCGGACAGGGTATGAGCAGTTCTTC. Protein product: CASSRTGYEQFF.

V is TRBV29-1 and J is TRBJ1-5, with a tentative D call TRBD1 (5 bases). From germline, CDR1 is SQVTM and CDR2 ANQGSEA. The CDR3 runs 12 residues. Trimming took off 5 bases at V and 5 bases at J, with 10 bases between the two ends. The CDR3 here is CSVKLGDQPQHF. DNA of the CDR3: TGCAGCGTTAAGTTAGGGGATCAGCCCCAGCATTTT.

This clone was counted once. The CDR3 reads CASRYAGSNQPQHF. The CDR3 coding sequence is TGTGCCAGCCGATACGCGGGGAGCAATCAGCCCCAGCATTTT. The chain couples TRBV28 to TRBJ1-5; D remains unclear. The CDR3 is made up of 14 amino acids. Trimming shortened V by 8 bases and J by 1 base, and 12 bases separated the two germline ends. In germline, CDR1 is MDHEN, CDR2 SYDVKM.

This clone was counted between two and nine times. The chain recombines TRBV6-5 with TRBJ1-2; TRBD1 is a possible D gene (6 bases). The CDR3 runs to 13 residues. V was trimmed by 6 bases and J by 4 bases, leaving 12 bases between them. Germline V gene sequence: CDR1 MNHEY, CDR2 SVGAGI. CDR3 in amino acids: CASRPQGFYGYTF. The CDR3 DNA is TGTGCCAGCAGACCACAGGGATTCTATGGCTACACCTTC.

V is TRBV11-3 and J is TRBJ2-7; no clear D gene. The CDR3 is 14 residues long. Germline V CDR1 and CDR2: SGHNT, YENEEA. V shed 1 base and J shed 2 bases, with 9 bases lying between them. The CDR3 loop is CASSLVAGTYEQYF. Here the CDR3 DNA reads TGTGCCAGCAGCTTAGTGGCAGGTACCTACGAGCAGTACTTC.

V gene TRBV5-1 combines with J gene TRBJ2-3; possible D gene TRBD1, 7 bases. The V end was cut by 4 bases, the J end by 4 bases, with 19 bases between. Germline values: CDR1 SGHRS, CDR2 YFSETQ. The CDR3 totals 16 residues. The CDR3 loop reads CASSPGPGGSADTQYF. DNA of the CDR3: TGCGCCAGCAGCCCCGGGCCAGGGGGGTCTGCAGATACGCAGTATTTT.

J is TRBJ2-5 and V is TRBV11-2; the D gene is possibly TRBD2 (5 bases). The germline CDR1 and CDR2 sequences are SGHAT and FQNNGV. CDR3 length: 15 amino acids. V dropped 6 bases and J dropped 5 bases, with 19 bases sitting between them. The DNA for the CDR3 is TGTGCCAGCAGTTTCCCGGGCGTCTGGAGGGAGACCCAGTACTTC. Its protein is CASSFPGVWRETQYF.

The chain combines TRBV5-1 with TRBJ2-1; 10 bases are a match to TRBD1. CDR3 length: 14 amino acids. Trimming at V came to 4 bases and at J to 8 bases, leaving 6 bases not matched to a gene. The germline gives CDR1 SGHRS, CDR2 YFSETQ. The CDR3 reads CASSRSGTGDEQFF. CDR3 coding DNA: TGCGCCAGCAGCCGAAGTGGGACAGGGGATGAGCAGTTCTTC.

The rearrangement links TRBV10-3 to TRBJ1-2; unclear D gene. CDR1 and CDR2 (germline): ENHRY, SYGVKD. V was cut by 0 bases and J by 5 bases, with 10 bases left in between. This CDR3 contains 14 residues. The CDR3 loop reads CAISESVGGYGYTF. CDR3 DNA sequence: TGTGCCATCAGTGAGTCGGTCGGCGGATATGGCTACACCTTC.

CDR3 amino acids: CASSSPGQGKEKLFF. Here the CDR3 DNA reads TGTGCCAGTAGTAGCCCGGGACAGGGGAAGGAAAAACTGTTTTTT. The chain is built from TRBV19 and TRBJ1-4; 10 positions match TRBD1. Germline CDR1 and CDR2: LNHDA and SQIVND (reference sequence). There are 15 residues in the CDR3. The V and J ends lost 4 bases and 8 bases, in that order; junction bases with no gene match: 7.

The gene calls are TRBV3-1 (or the pseudogene TRBV3-2) and TRBJ1-3; D ambiguous. Germline V gene data show CDR1 as LGHDT and CDR2 as YNNKEL (reference sequence). The CDR3 spans 15 residues. V shed 4 bases and J shed 0 bases, with 10 bases lying between them. In nucleotides, the CDR3 is TGTGCCAGCAGCCTACAAGTCCCCTCTGGAAACACCATATATTTT. This translates into CASSLQVPSGNTIYF.

The chain has TRBV3-1 (or the pseudogene TRBV3-2) and TRBJ1-2, with 8 bases aligning to TRBD1. This CDR3 is 13 amino acids long. V lost 6 bases and J lost 4; bases outside the gene matches: 4. The germline gives CDR1 LGHDT, CDR2 YNNKEL (reference sequence). CDR3 region: CASSPTGGYGYTF. The CDR3, as DNA: TGTGCCAGCAGTCCAACAGGGGGCTATGGCTACACCTTC.

CDR3 region: CSVVRGGTNTGELFF. CDR3 bases: TGCAGCGTGGTACGAGGAGGGACGAACACCGGGGAGCTGTTTTTT. J is TRBJ2-2 and V is TRBV29-1, with TRBD2 as a possible D gene (6 bases). This CDR3 region has 15 residues. From germline, CDR1 is SQVTM and CDR2 ANQGSEA. V lost 6 bases and J lost 0, with 14 bases in between.

The chain combines TRBV19 with TRBJ1-5, with D perhaps TRBD1 (5 bases). The V gene lost 2 bases and the J gene lost 3 bases, with 11 bases spanning the gap. The CDR3 runs to 15 residues. CDR1 LNHDA and CDR2 SQIVND come from the germline V gene (reference sequence). The CDR3 DNA follows: TGTGCCAGTAGTATAAGCAGGGCTCTCAATCAGCCCCAGCATTTT. Residues: CASSISRALNQPQHF.

This clone was observed a few times. V is TRBV20-1 and J is TRBJ1-5; perhaps TRBD1 as D (6 bases). Trimming shortened V by 3 bases and J by 4 bases, and 13 bases separated the two germline ends. CDR3 length: 14 amino acids. The V gene's germline CDR1 is DFQATT and CDR2 SNEGSKA (reference sequence). The CDR3: CSASYSTGNQPQHF. The CDR3 DNA reads TGCAGTGCTAGTTACAGCACAGGGAATCAGCCCCAGCATTTT.

The gene calls are TRBV7-2 and TRBJ2-2, with 9 bases that match TRBD1. In germline, CDR1 is SGHTA, CDR2 FQGNSA. This CDR3 comprises 16 residues. V lost 2 bases, J lost 5 bases, and 6 bases stayed unmatched. The CDR3 DNA follows: TGTGCCAGCAGCTTACAGGGGACAGGGAGGACCGGGGAGCTGTTTTTT. Its translation is CASSLQGTGRTGELFF.

V usage is TRBV20-1 and J usage is TRBJ2-5; D is unresolved. V was cut by 3 bases and J by 0 bases, with 8 bases left in between. This CDR3 has 13 amino acids. Germline assignment: CDR1 DFQATT and CDR2 SNEGSKA (reference sequence). CDR3 in DNA: TGCAGTGCTAGTACAACGTACCAAGAGACCCAGTACTTC. This codes for CSASTTYQETQYF.

J is TRBJ1-1 and V is TRBV19, with D unclear. Trimming left V 6 bases short and J 0 bases short, with 17 bases between. The length of the CDR3 is 16 residues. In germline, CDR1 is LNHDA, CDR2 SQIVND (reference sequence). CDR3 DNA: TGTGCCAGTAGACCAGACGGATACAGTATGAACACTGAAGCTTTCTTT. Translated, it gives CASRPDGYSMNTEAFF.

The V call is TRBV11-2, the J call TRBJ2-2; D uncertain. Germline V gene sequence: CDR1 SGHAT, CDR2 FQNNGV. The CDR3 runs 15 residues. Trimming took 3 bases from V and 2 from J, leaving 10 bases between them. The CDR3 DNA reads TGTGCCAGCAGCTTGAGTAGCAGAAACACCGGGGAGCTGTTTTTT. The encoded protein is CASSLSSRNTGELFF.

This rearrangement joins TRBV19 to TRBJ1-5; 7 positions agree with TRBD1. Trimming took 2 bases from V and 6 from J; bases not matched to a gene: 10. Germline CDR1 LNHDA, CDR2 SQIVND (reference sequence). The CDR3 spans 16 residues. The CDR3 spells CASSISQGVISQPQHF. The DNA for the CDR3 is TGTGCCAGTAGTATATCCCAGGGGGTAATAAGTCAGCCCCAGCATTTT.

The rearrangement links TRBV6-5 to TRBJ2-7; tentative D call: TRBD1 (6 bases). The germline V gene has CDR1 MNHEY and CDR2 SVGAGI. V was shortened by 8 bases and J by 6 bases, with 17 bases between the two germline ends. The length of the CDR3 is 13 residues. In DNA, the CDR3 is TGTGCCAGCCACTCCCAGGGGCCGGGCGAGCAGTACTTC. Protein product: CASHSQGPGEQYF.

The rearrangement joins TRBV3-1 (or the pseudogene TRBV3-2) to TRBJ2-7, with 12 bases identical to TRBD1. Trimming at V came to 2 bases and at J to 2 bases, leaving 7 bases not matched to a gene. Germline V lookup: CDR1 LGHDT, CDR2 YNNKEL (reference sequence). This CDR3 region has 17 residues. The DNA of the CDR3 is TGTGCCAGCAGCCAAAAATGGGGGACAGGGGGCGCCTACGAGCAGTACTTC. Its translation is CASSQKWGTGGAYEQYF.